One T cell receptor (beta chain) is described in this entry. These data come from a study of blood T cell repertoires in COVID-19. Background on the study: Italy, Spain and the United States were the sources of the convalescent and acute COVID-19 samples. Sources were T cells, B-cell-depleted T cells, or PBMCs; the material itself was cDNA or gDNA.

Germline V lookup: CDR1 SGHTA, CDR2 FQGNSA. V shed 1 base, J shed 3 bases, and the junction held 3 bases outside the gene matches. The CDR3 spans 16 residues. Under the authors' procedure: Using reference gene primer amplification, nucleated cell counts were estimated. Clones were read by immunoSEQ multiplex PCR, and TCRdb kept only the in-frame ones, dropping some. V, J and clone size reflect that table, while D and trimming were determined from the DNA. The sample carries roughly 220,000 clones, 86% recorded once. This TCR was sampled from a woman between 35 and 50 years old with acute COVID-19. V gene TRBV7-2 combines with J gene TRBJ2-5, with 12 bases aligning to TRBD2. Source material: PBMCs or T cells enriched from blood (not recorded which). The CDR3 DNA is TGTGCCAGCAGCTTAGGACTAGCGGGGGTAGAAGAGACCCAGTACTTC. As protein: CASSLGLAGVEETQYF.